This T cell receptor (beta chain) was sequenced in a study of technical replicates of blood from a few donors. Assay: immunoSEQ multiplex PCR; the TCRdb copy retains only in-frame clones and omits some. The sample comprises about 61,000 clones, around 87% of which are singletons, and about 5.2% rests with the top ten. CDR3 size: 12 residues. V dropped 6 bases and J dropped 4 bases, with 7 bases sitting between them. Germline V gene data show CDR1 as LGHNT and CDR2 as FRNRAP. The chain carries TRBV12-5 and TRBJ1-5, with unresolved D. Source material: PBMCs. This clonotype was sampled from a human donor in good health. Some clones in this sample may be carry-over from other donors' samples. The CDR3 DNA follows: TGTGCTAGTGGCTCCCCTAATCAGCCCCAGCATTTT. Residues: CASGSPNQPQHF.